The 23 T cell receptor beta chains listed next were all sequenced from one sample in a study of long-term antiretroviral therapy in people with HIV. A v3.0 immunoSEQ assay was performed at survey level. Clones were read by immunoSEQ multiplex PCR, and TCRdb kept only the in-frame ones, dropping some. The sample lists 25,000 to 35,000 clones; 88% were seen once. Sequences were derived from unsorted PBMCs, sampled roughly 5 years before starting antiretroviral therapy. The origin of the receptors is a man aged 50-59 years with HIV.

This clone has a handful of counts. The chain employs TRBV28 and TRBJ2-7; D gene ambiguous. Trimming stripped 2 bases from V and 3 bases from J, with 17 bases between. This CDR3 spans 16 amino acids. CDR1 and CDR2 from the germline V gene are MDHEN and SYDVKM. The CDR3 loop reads CASSLIGRSKVYEQYF. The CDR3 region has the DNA TGTGCCAGCAGTTTAATAGGACGATCGAAGGTCTACGAGCAGTACTTC.

Written as DNA, the CDR3 is TGCGCCAGCAGCTTGGATGACACCGGGGAGCTGTTTTTT. Translated, it gives CASSLDDTGELFF. The chain couples TRBV5-1 to TRBJ2-2, with D unresolved. This CDR3 spans 13 amino acids. Germline V gives CDR1 SGHRS, CDR2 YFSETQ. V shed 0 bases and J shed 3 bases, with 3 bases lying between them.

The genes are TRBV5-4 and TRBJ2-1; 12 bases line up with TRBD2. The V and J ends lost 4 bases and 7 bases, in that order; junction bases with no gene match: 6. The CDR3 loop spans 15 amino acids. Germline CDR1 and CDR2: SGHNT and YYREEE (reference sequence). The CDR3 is CASSHRLAGVNEQFF. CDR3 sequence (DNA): TGTGCCAGCAGCCACCGACTAGCGGGGGTAAATGAGCAGTTCTTC.

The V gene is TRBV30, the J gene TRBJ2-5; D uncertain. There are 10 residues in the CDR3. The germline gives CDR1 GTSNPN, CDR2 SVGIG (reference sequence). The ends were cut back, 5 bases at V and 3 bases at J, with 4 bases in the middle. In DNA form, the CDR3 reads TGTGCCTGGGGGGAAGAGACCCAGTACTTC. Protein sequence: CAWGEETQYF.

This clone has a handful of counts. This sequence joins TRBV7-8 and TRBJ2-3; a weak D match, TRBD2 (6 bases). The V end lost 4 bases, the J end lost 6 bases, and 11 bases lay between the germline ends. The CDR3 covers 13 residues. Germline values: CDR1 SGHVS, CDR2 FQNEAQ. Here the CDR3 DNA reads TGTGCCAGCAGCTCGGGACTGTTGGATACGCAGTATTTT. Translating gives CASSSGLLDTQYF.

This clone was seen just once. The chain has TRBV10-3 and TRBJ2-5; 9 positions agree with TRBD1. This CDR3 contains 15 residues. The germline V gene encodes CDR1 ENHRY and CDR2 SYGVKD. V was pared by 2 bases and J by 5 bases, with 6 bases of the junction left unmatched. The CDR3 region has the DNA TGTGCCATCAGTGAGGGGACAGGGCCGTGGGAGACCCAGTACTTC. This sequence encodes CAISEGTGPWETQYF.

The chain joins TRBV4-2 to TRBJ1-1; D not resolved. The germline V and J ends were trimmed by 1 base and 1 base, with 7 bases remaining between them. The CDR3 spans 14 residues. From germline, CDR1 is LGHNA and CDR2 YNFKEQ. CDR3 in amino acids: CASSQVNGNTEAFF. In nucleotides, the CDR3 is TGTGCCAGCAGCCAAGTCAACGGGAACACTGAAGCTTTCTTT.

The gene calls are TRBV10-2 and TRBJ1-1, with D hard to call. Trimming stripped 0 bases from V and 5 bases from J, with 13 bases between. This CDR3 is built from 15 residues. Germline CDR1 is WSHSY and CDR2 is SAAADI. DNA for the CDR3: TGCGCCAGCAGTGAGTCGATGTGGGGTTATACTGAAGCTTTCTTT. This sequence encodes CASSESMWGYTEAFF.

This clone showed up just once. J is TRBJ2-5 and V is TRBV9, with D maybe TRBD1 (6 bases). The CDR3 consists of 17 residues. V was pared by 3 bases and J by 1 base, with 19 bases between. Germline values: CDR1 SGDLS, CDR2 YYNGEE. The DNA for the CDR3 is TGTGCCAGCAGCGCCAGGGGAGACGTTCTATTCCAAGAGACCCAGTACTTC. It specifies CASSARGDVLFQETQYF.

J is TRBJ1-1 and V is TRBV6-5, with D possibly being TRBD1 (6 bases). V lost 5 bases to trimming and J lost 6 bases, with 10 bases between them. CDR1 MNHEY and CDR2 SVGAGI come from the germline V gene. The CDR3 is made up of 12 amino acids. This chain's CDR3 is CASSKNRAEAFF. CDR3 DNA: TGTGCCAGCAGTAAAAACAGGGCTGAAGCTTTCTTT.

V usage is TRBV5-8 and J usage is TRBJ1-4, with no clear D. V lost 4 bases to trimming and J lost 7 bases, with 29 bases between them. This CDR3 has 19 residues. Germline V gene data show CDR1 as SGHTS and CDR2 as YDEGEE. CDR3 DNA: TGTGCCAGCAGCCCCCCCCCGGCAAATATTGCCCAGAGACCTGAAAAACTGTTTTTT. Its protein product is CASSPPPANIAQRPEKLFF.

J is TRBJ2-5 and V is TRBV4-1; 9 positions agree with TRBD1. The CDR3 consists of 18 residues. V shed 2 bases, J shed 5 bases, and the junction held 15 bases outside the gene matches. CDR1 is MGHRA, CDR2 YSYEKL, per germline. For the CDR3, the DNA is TGCGCCAGCAGCCAAACCCTCCTGACAGGGGGAAAGGATGAGACCCAGTACTTC. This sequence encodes CASSQTLLTGGKDETQYF.

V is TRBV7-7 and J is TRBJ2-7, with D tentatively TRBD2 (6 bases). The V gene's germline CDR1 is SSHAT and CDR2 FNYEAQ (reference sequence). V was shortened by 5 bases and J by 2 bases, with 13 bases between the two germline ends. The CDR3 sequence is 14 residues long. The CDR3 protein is CASSRSPGAYEQYF. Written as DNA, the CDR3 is TGTGCCAGCAGCCGGAGTCCGGGGGCCTACGAGCAGTACTTC.

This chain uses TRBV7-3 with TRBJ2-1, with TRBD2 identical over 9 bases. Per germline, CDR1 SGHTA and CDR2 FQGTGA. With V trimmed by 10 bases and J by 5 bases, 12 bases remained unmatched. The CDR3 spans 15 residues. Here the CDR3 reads CATGTGTSSDNEQFF. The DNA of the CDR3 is TGTGCCACAGGAACCGGGACTAGCAGTGACAATGAGCAGTTCTTC. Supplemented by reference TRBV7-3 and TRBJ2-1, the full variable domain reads GAGVSQTPSNKVTEKGKYVELRCDPISGHTALYWYRQSLGQGPEFLIYFQGTGAADDSGLPNDRFFAVRPEGSVSTLKIQRTERGDSAVYLCATGTGTSSDNEQFFGPGTRLTVL.

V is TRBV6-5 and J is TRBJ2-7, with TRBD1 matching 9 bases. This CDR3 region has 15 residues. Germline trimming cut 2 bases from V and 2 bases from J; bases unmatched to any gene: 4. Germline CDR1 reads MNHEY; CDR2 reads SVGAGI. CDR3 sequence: CASSYHGQGTYEQYF. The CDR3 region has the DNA TGTGCCAGCAGTTACCATGGACAGGGGACCTACGAGCAGTACTTC.

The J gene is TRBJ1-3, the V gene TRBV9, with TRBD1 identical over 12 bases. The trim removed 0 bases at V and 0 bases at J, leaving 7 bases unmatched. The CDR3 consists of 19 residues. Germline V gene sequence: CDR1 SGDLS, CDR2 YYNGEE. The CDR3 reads CASSVAGTGGQISGNTIYF. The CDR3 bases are TGTGCCAGCAGCGTAGCTGGGACAGGGGGCCAAATCTCTGGAAACACCATATATTTT. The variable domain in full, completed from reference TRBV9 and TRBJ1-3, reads DSGVTQTPKHLITATGQRVTLRCSPRSGDLSVYWYQQSLDQGLQFLIQYYNGEERAKGNILERFSAQQFPDLHSELNLSSLELGDSALYFCASSVAGTGGQISGNTIYFGEGSWLTVV.

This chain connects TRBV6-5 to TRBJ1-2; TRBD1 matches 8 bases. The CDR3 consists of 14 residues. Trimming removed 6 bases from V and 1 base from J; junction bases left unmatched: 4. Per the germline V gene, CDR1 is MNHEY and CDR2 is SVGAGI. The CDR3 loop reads CASSPGQGNYGYTF. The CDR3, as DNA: TGTGCCAGCAGCCCAGGACAGGGTAACTATGGCTACACCTTC.

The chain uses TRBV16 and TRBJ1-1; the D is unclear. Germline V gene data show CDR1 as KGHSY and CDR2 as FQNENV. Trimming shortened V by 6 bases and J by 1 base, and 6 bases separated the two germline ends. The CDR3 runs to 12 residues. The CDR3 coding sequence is TGTGCCAGCAGTGTCAAGAACACTGAAGCTTTCTTT. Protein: CASSVKNTEAFF.

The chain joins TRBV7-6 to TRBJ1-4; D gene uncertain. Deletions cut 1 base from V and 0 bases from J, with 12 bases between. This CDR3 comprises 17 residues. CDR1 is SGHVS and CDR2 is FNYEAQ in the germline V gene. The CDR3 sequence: CASSLGSADATNEKLFF. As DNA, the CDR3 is TGTGCCAGCAGCTTAGGATCGGCAGATGCAACTAATGAAAAACTGTTTTTT. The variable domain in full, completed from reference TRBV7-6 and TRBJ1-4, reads GAGVSQSPRYKVTKRGQDVALRCDPISGHVSLYWYRQALGQGPEFLTYFNYEAQQDKSGLPNDRFSAERPEGSISTLTIQRTEQRDSAMYRCASSLGSADATNEKLFFGSGTQLSVL.

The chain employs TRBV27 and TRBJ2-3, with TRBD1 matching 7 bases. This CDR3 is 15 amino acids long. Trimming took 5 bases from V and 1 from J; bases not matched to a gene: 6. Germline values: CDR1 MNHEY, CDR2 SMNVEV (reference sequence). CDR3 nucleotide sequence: TGTGCCAGCAGTCACAGGGACAGCCGCACAGATACGCAGTATTTT. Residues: CASSHRDSRTDTQYF.

The CDR3 loop reads CARSLPTPGRYNQPQHF. The CDR3 DNA follows: TGTGCCAGAAGCTTACCCACACCAGGGAGGTACAATCAGCCCCAGCATTTT. The rearrangement joins TRBV5-3 to TRBJ1-5; D is perhaps TRBD1 (5 bases). TRBV5-3 carries the ORF label, with uncertain function. Trimming took 2 bases from V and 3 from J, leaving 18 bases between them. The CDR3 contains 17 residues.

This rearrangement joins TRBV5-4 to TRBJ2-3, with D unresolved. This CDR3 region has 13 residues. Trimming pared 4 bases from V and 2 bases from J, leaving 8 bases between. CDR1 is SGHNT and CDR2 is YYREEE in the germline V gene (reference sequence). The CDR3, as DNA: TGTGCCAGCAGCCCAGACTCCACAGATACGCAGTATTTT. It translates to CASSPDSTDTQYF.

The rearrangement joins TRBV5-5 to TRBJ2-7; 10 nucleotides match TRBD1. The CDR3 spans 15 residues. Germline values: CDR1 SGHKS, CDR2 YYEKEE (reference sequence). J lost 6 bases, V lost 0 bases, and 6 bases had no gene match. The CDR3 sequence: CASSLVTGGYPEQYF. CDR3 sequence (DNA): TGTGCCAGCAGCTTGGTGACAGGGGGCTACCCCGAGCAGTACTTC.